This T cell receptor (beta chain) was obtained from a study of type 1 and type 2 diabetes patients. Amplification started from genomic DNA. Multiplex PCR with 30 forward and 13 reverse primers amplified the TCR beta CDR3. TCRdb redid the calling of the multiplex PCR reads with MiXCR, one entry per CDR3 protein. The sample yields under 300,000 distinct CDR3 sequences, 40% to 50% seen once. V was pared by 5 bases and J by 5 bases, with 10 bases of the junction left unmatched. This CDR3 contains 16 residues. CDR1 is MNHEY, CDR2 SVGAGI, per germline. This chain connects TRBV6-5 to TRBJ2-5, with 11 bases aligning to TRBD1. Sequenced material: peripheral blood mononuclear cells (PBMCs). The TCR was taken from a man younger than 30 with type 2 diabetes. Written as DNA, the CDR3 is TGTGCCAGCAGTCATCTGGGACAGGGGGTTCTCGAGACCCAGTACTTC. This sequence encodes CASSHLGQGVLETQYF.